What follows are 9 T cell receptor beta chains derived from one specimen sequenced in a study of blood T cells in healthy people across ages. The authors ran a second PCR of roughly 6 to 12 cycles using a sample-barcoded 5' primer and a J-beta primer mix. TCRdb analysed the 5' RACE reads with MiXCR anew, one entry per CDR3 protein. The data hold roughly 570,000 distinct CDR3 sequences, with about 26% observed a single time. Material: blood. These receptors came from a woman aged 70-85 years in good health.

A word on this clonotype: A read error is possible here, since a much larger clone lies one base away. The chain links TRBV29-1 to TRBJ1-2; D possibly corresponds to TRBD1 (5 bases). CDR3 size: 12 residues. CDR1 and CDR2 from the germline V gene are SQVTM and ANQGSEA. This CDR3 is CSVDKGNYGHTF. As DNA, the CDR3 is TGCAGCGTTGATAAGGGGAACTATGGCCACACCTTC. The entire variable domain, with the rest obtained from reference TRBV29-1 and TRBJ1-2, is as follows: SAVISQKPSRDICQRGTSLTIQCQVDSQVTMMFWYRQQPGQSLTLIATANQGSEATYESGFVIDKFPISRPNLTFSTLTVSNMSPEDSSIYLCSVDKGNYGHTFGSGTRLTVV.

This clonotype was seen many times. V and J are TRBV4-2 and TRBJ2-1; no clear D gene. Trimming pared 3 bases from V and 7 bases from J, leaving 7 bases between. Germline values: CDR1 LGHNA, CDR2 YNFKEQ. The CDR3 runs 12 residues. The DNA of the CDR3 is TGTGCCAGCAGCCACGATCAAAATGAGCAGTTCTTC. Encoded protein: CASSHDQNEQFF.

This clonotype was counted a few times. This chain uses TRBV7-3 with TRBJ2-2; perhaps TRBD1 as D (6 bases). Germline V gene data show CDR1 as SGHTA and CDR2 as FQGTGA. The V gene lost 4 bases and the J gene lost 11 bases, with 11 bases spanning the gap. The CDR3 loop spans 12 amino acids. The CDR3 DNA sequence: TGTGCCAGCAGCTCAACAGGGAAAGAGCTGTTTTTT. Residues: CASSSTGKELFF.

The chain joins TRBV5-5 to TRBJ2-1, with D possibly called TRBD1 or TRBD2 (7 bases each). This CDR3 has 16 amino acids. V was shortened by 4 bases and J by 0 bases, with 14 bases between the two germline ends. Per the germline V gene, CDR1 is SGHKS and CDR2 is YYEKEE (reference sequence). CDR3 in amino acids: CASSPRGGDSYNEQFF. CDR3 DNA sequence: TGTGCCAGCAGCCCCAGGGGGGGGGACTCCTACAATGAGCAGTTCTTC.

This clonotype was detected a few times. The chain joins TRBV11-2 to TRBJ2-2; perhaps TRBD2 as D (6 bases). Deletions cut 6 bases from V and 5 bases from J, with 19 bases between. The CDR3 is 16 amino acids. The germline CDR1 and CDR2 sequences are SGHAT and FQNNGV. CDR3 in amino acids: CASSHYRTKGTGELFF. CDR3 bases: TGTGCCAGCAGTCATTACAGGACTAAGGGGACCGGGGAGCTGTTTTTT.

V and J are TRBV7-2 and TRBJ2-3, with D perhaps matching TRBD2 (6 bases). V dropped 5 bases and J dropped 9 bases, with 21 bases sitting between them. The CDR3 loop spans 15 amino acids. Per the germline V gene, CDR1 is SGHTA and CDR2 is FQGNSA. In DNA, the CDR3 is TGTGCCAGCAGCCCCGGCTCTCGGGCCGGAGGGACGCAGTATTTT. It is translated as CASSPGSRAGGTQYF.

V usage is TRBV6-2 or TRBV6-3 and J usage is TRBJ2-6; 16 bases are a match to TRBD2. CDR1 MNHEY and CDR2 SVGEGT come from the germline V gene. The CDR3 extends over 18 amino acids. The ends lost 8 bases at V and 1 base at J; junction bases unmatched: 5. CDR3 sequence reads: CASLQGLAGGSGANVLTF. CDR3 sequence (DNA): TGTGCCAGCCTTCAGGGACTAGCGGGGGGGTCTGGGGCCAACGTCCTGACTTTC.

This clonotype was seen a handful of times. This chain connects TRBV6-2 or TRBV6-3 to TRBJ2-1, with 7 bases matching TRBD1. Germline CDR1 and CDR2: MNHEY and SVGEGT. The J segment lost 4 bases and the V segment lost 5 bases, leaving 8 bases of the junction unmatched. The CDR3 has 15 residues. The CDR3 bases are TGTGCCAGCAGTGCCGAGGGACAGCCTTACAATGAGCAGTTCTTC. Translating gives CASSAEGQPYNEQFF.

This clonotype was picked up a small number of times. The chain is built from TRBV12-3 or TRBV12-4 and TRBJ1-2, with D uncertain. The CDR3 has 14 residues. The V end lost 3 bases, the J end lost 1 base, and 9 bases lay between the germline ends. The CDR3 spells CASSFGRLNYGYTF. CDR3 in DNA: TGTGCCAGCAGTTTCGGCAGGCTTAACTATGGCTACACCTTC.